This T cell receptor beta chain was observed in a study of blood T cell repertoires in COVID-19. This clone was observed once. Sequencing used immunoSEQ multiplex PCR; TCRdb keeps in-frame clones, though not all of them. The sample contains fewer than 300,000 clones, 88% of which appear only once. Germline assignment: CDR1 SGHAT and CDR2 FQNNGV. The CDR3 runs to 13 residues. V lost 1 base to trimming and J lost 7 bases, with 10 bases between them. The V and J genes are TRBV11-2 and TRBJ1-1; the D is unclear. The sequencing sample was made of PBMCs or T cells enriched from blood (not recorded which). The clonotype originates from a woman in her 40s with acute COVID-19. The CDR3 region has the DNA TGTGCCAGCAGCTTAGTCCCAGGTCATGAAGCTTTCTTT. Translating gives CASSLVPGHEAFF.